This paragraph covers one T cell receptor beta chain sequence. Its specific antigen is unknown. Within one base of it there is no much larger clone, and no base qualities were kept. In the same sample, other DNA sequences code for this CDR3. The source of the sample is a study of shared clonotypes between healthy human individuals (TCRdb year 2020). Some background on the complete study: The cohort included a few men and two women between 18 and 49 years of age. To increase sequencing depth and limit assay-specific biases, different laboratories used diverse techniques to prepare libraries and sequence TCR repertoires. For each donor, CD4 naive and CD4 memory were each run on three plates, CD8 naive on two plates, and CD8 memory on one plate. Per donor, leukapheresis produced somewhere between about 0.8 and 9 billion PBMCs. Blood TCR repertoires of about 5 healthy adults were deeply sequenced to estimate repertoire size and the extent of clonotype sharing between individuals. Overall study outcomes, separate from this receptor: Even with the large sequencing depth, rarefaction of the sorted-subset datasets indicated that sequencing was incomplete. Based on pairwise subsampling, the degree of clonotype sharing among donors was expected to be affected by sequencing depth. Compared with non-shared clonotypes, clonotypes shared by all four sorted-subset donors had higher generation probabilities. Only blood was sampled, and tissue TCR repertoires likely differ from those in blood. Naive subsets generally had larger estimated clonotype richness than memory subsets did. Because the study included only a small number of donors, the genetic and exposure-history diversity represented was limited. When a handful of donors were compared, the shared fraction of clonotypes was 5% to 6.5% for naive CD4, around 3.5% for naive CD8, 2% to 2.5% for memory CD4, and less than 0.45% for memory CD8.

TCR CDR3 regions were amplified from genomic DNA by multiplex PCR using the deep immunoSEQ assay. Genomic DNA extracted from each cell subset was distributed evenly over all wells of several immunoSEQ 96-well plates, and each plate served as one replicate. Each replicate PCR for sorted subsets received 200 ng genomic DNA, equal to 28,000 or so T cell genomes. Purified libraries were quantified with a Qubit 3.0 fluorometer, sized on a Bioanalyzer 2100, and re-quantified with the KAPA Library Quantification kit. Each immunoSEQ 96-well plate was sequenced on its own single-read 150-cycle Illumina NextSeq 550 flow cell. In the paper's pipeline: Because only junctional sequences without quality scores were contained in the immunoSEQ output, filtering matching that applied to full-length reads could not be performed. Sequences were annotated with PyIR, a Python wrapper for IgBLAST v1.9, and V/J genes and CDR3 were assigned using IMGT germline references. Reads with weak V/J assignments (E-value above 1e-6), missing CDR3, stop codons, out-of-frame junctions, or ambiguous translated residues were removed. V3J clonotypes were defined by identical inferred V gene, J gene, and CDR3 amino acid sequence. The percentage overlap between two repertoires was calculated by dividing the number of shared unique clonotypes by the size of the smaller repertoire. Three approaches were used to assess repertoire richness: RTK rarefaction, the Chao1 estimator, and Recon v2.1 estimates of unobserved clonotypes. Generation probabilities for all TCRbeta clonotypes obtained by the gDNA method from several donors were computed using OLGA. TCRdb's version of the immuneACCESS table is confined to in-frame rearrangements and falls short of the full clone set. An unresolved V gene accounts for under half of the shortfall where checked; the remainder is of unknown origin. The DNA gave D and trimming, while V, J and clone size come from that table. Recorded for this sample are roughly 760,000 clones; about 74% of them occurred a single time. The top ten clones comprise 1.7% of the sample.

The CDR3 contains 14 residues, cysteine and phenylalanine counted. This entry keeps only the CDR3 DNA: 42 bases, framed from base 1. V and J are truncated by 0 bases and 5 bases respectively, leaving an intervening sequence of 11 bases. The germline V gene provides CDR1 SGHRS and CDR2 YFSETQ. Healthy HIV-negative adults with no recently reported acute infections or vaccinations were included as donors. Only Caucasian adults living in Nashville, Tennessee, USA were represented among the donors. Magnetic negative selection was used to enrich CD4+ T cells, after which naive cells were positively selected on CD45RA and the negative fraction became the memory subset. Blood was collected by leukapheresis, and PBMCs were isolated by Ficoll-Histopaque density gradient centrifugation and then cryopreserved in liquid nitrogen vapor phase. Analytical flow cytometry was used to check the purity and quantity of each magnetically sorted T cell population. Each sorted fraction had its genomic DNA isolated and then quantified by UV absorbance on a Nanodrop 2000c.

Material for sequencing was memory CD4+ T cells sorted from blood. The cell subset or site label for this specimen denotes: CD45RA-negative fraction. The sequence came from a woman in her 30s in good health. This receptor chain uses TRBV5-1 and TRBJ1-2; the D gene is perhaps TRBD1, from 5 matching bases. The sequenced DNA is TGCGCCAGCAGCTTGGTGGGGGATGGGTATGGCTACACCTTC. Translated, it reads CASSLVGDGYGYTF.